The next 32 T cell receptor beta chains were all read from a single sample in a study of glioma-infiltrating T cells after dendritic cell vaccination. Profiled with immunoSEQ multiplex PCR; TCRdb holds only in-frame clones, not every one. The sample carries 85,000 to 95,000 clones, 86% recorded once. The input for sequencing was blood, taken before dendritic cell vaccination. These receptors originate from a human donor with glioblastoma.

This rearrangement joins TRBV6-1 to TRBJ1-5; D is undetermined. CDR1 is MNHNS and CDR2 is SASEGT in the germline V gene. The V end lost 4 bases, the J end lost 3 bases, and 4 bases lay between the germline ends. The CDR3 loop spans 12 amino acids. In nucleotides, the CDR3 is TGTGCCAGCAGTGCCTCCAATCAGCCCCAGCATTTT. Translating it yields CASSASNQPQHF.

This chain links TRBV7-9 with TRBJ1-4; TRBD1 is a possible D gene (5 bases). This CDR3 has 15 residues. V shed 1 base and J shed 8 bases, with 14 bases lying between them. Germline values: CDR1 SEHNR, CDR2 FQNEAQ (reference sequence). The CDR3 coding sequence is TGTGCCAGCAGCTTAGATTCAGGGCTGGGCGAAAAACTGTTTTTT. Protein sequence: CASSLDSGLGEKLFF.

This clone was recorded a few times. The V call is TRBV5-1, the J call TRBJ1-4, with no clear D. The length of the CDR3 is 11 residues. Between the trimmed V and J ends, which lost 4 bases and 8 bases, there was a span of 6 bases. Germline V gives CDR1 SGHRS, CDR2 YFSETQ. The DNA for the CDR3 is TGCGCCAGCAGCCCCGGGGAAAAACTGTTTTTT. Encoded protein: CASSPGEKLFF.

This clone was seen more than once but under ten times. CDR3 loop: CASSTPGGAQETQYF. The CDR3 DNA sequence: TGCGCCAGCAGCACCCCCGGGGGGGCCCAAGAGACCCAGTACTTC. V is TRBV4-1 and J is TRBJ2-5; the match to TRBD2 covers 8 bases. V gave up 5 bases and J gave up 1 base; unmatched junction bases: 6. CDR1 and CDR2 from the germline V gene are MGHRA and YSYEKL. The CDR3 loop spans 15 amino acids.

The chain has TRBV19 and TRBJ2-1; a weak D match, TRBD2 (6 bases). Trimming shortened V by 5 bases and J by 9 bases, and 23 bases separated the two germline ends. Germline CDR1 reads LNHDA; CDR2 reads SQIVND (reference sequence). The CDR3 consists of 16 residues. This CDR3 is CASSAGRAGKKGEQFF. The CDR3 DNA sequence: TGTGCCAGTAGTGCGGGGCGGGCAGGGAAGAAGGGTGAGCAGTTCTTC.

The V gene is TRBV5-4, the J gene TRBJ1-3, with D possibly TRBD1 on 5 matching bases. Germline assignment: CDR1 SGHNT and CDR2 YYREEE (reference sequence). This CDR3 contains 16 residues. Between the trimmed V and J ends, which lost 0 bases and 4 bases, there was a span of 14 bases. For the CDR3, the DNA is TGTGCCAGCAGCTTGGGCTCAGCAGGGATGGGAAACACCATATATTTT. This encodes CASSLGSAGMGNTIYF.

The gene calls are TRBV2 and TRBJ2-1; tentative D call: TRBD2 (5 bases). Per the germline V gene, CDR1 is SNHLY and CDR2 is FYNNEI. Trimming took off 6 bases at V and 9 bases at J, with 18 bases between the two ends. The CDR3 loop spans 14 amino acids. The DNA of the CDR3 is TGTGCCAGCAGCGCCGAACTGGACTCGGCTGAGCAGTTCTTC. Protein: CASSAELDSAEQFF.

The chain joins TRBV19 to TRBJ1-5, with 7 bases that match TRBD1. The germline V gene encodes CDR1 LNHDA and CDR2 SQIVND (reference sequence). The ends lost 1 base at V and 6 bases at J; junction bases unmatched: 6. The CDR3 extends over 15 amino acids. Written as DNA, the CDR3 is TGTGCCAGTAGTATAGCGTTTCGGGACAGTCAGCCCCAGCATTTT. Translated, it gives CASSIAFRDSQPQHF.

This clone was seen a single time. The chain links TRBV4-1 to TRBJ2-7; D might be TRBD2 (5 bases). V was cut by 0 bases and J by 0 bases, with 12 bases left in between. The CDR3 extends over 16 amino acids. Germline V CDR1 and CDR2: MGHRA, YSYEKL. The CDR3 nucleotides read TGCGCCAGCAGCCAAGATTCGCTAGCACCCTCCTACGAGCAGTACTTC. Residues: CASSQDSLAPSYEQYF.

The chain is built from TRBV2 and TRBJ2-1; the D gene is possibly TRBD2 (5 bases). The CDR3 consists of 14 residues. The germline V gene has CDR1 SNHLY and CDR2 FYNNEI. Trimming shortened V by 8 bases and J by 0 bases, and 11 bases separated the two germline ends. CDR3 sequence: CASSRGSSYNEQFF. In DNA form, the CDR3 reads TGTGCCAGCTCCCGGGGAAGCTCCTACAATGAGCAGTTCTTC.

This chain joins TRBV7-3 and TRBJ2-7; tentatively, D is TRBD2 (6 bases). Germline CDR1 reads SGHTA; CDR2 reads FQGTGA. V gave up 1 base and J gave up 0 bases, with 10 bases separating them. The CDR3 has 15 residues. The CDR3, as DNA: TGTGCCAGCAGCTTAAATGCGGGGCTCTCCTACGAGCAGTACTTC. Amino acid sequence: CASSLNAGLSYEQYF. Variable domain in full (rest from reference TRBV7-3 and TRBJ2-7): GAGVSQTPSNKVTEKGKYVELRCDPISGHTALYWYRQSLGQGPEFLIYFQGTGAADDSGLPNDRFFAVRPEGSVSTLKIQRTERGDSAVYLCASSLNAGLSYEQYFGPGTRLTVT.

The chain joins TRBV30 to TRBJ1-2; 9 nucleotides align to TRBD1. The CDR3 runs 12 residues. Germline CDR1 and CDR2: GTSNPN and SVGIG (reference sequence). Trimming took 4 bases from V and 6 from J; bases not matched to a gene: 3. CDR3 in DNA: TGTGCCTGGAATACAGGGGGCAATGGCTACACCTTC. Protein product: CAWNTGGNGYTF.

The gene calls are TRBV28 and TRBJ1-3; no reliable D call. The CDR3 consists of 15 residues. Trimming removed 5 bases from V and 2 bases from J, with 13 bases in between. Germline lookup yields CDR1 MDHEN and CDR2 SYDVKM. As DNA, the CDR3 is TGTGCCAGCAGTCCCGAAGAGGAGCCTGGAAACACCATATATTTT. It encodes CASSPEEEPGNTIYF.

This chain uses TRBV6-5 with TRBJ2-7; D may be TRBD1 (5 bases). Trimming stripped 0 bases from V and 0 bases from J, with 12 bases between. Germline lookup yields CDR1 MNHEY and CDR2 SVGAGI. This CDR3 is built from 16 residues. The CDR3 coding sequence is TGTGCCAGCAGTTACTCGGTAGGGGCGAGCTCCTACGAGCAGTACTTC. Its translation: CASSYSVGASSYEQYF.

The chain is built from TRBV30 and TRBJ2-2, with 10 nucleotides matching TRBD1. Germline CDR1 reads GTSNPN; CDR2 reads SVGIG (reference sequence). This CDR3 region has 14 residues. The V segment lost 4 bases and the J segment 5 bases; nucleotides outside the gene matches: 4. The CDR3 region has the DNA TGTGCCTGGACCCCGGGACAGGGGACCGGGGAGCTGTTTTTT. This encodes CAWTPGQGTGELFF.

V usage is TRBV9 and J usage is TRBJ2-7; D remains ambiguous. The CDR3 runs 15 residues. The germline V gene has CDR1 SGDLS and CDR2 YYNGEE. Trimming shortened V by 4 bases and J by 1 base, and 15 bases separated the two germline ends. CDR3 loop: CASSLKSGYSYEQYF. The DNA for the CDR3 is TGTGCCAGCAGCTTAAAGTCCGGTTATTCCTACGAGCAGTACTTC. Combining the CDR3 with reference TRBV9 and TRBJ2-7 gives the whole variable domain DSGVTQTPKHLITATGQRVTLRCSPRSGDLSVYWYQQSLDQGLQFLIQYYNGEERAKGNILERFSAQQFPDLHSELNLSSLELGDSALYFCASSLKSGYSYEQYFGPGTRLTVT.

V and J are TRBV19 and TRBJ1-2, with D possibly being TRBD1 (5 bases). Germline CDR1 reads LNHDA; CDR2 reads SQIVND (reference sequence). The CDR3 contains 14 residues. The V end lost 7 bases, the J end lost 0 bases, and 12 bases lay between the germline ends. CDR3 residues: CASKQGITNYGYTF. The CDR3 nucleotides read TGTGCCAGTAAGCAGGGTATCACTAACTATGGCTACACCTTC.

This chain uses TRBV5-1 with TRBJ1-6; TRBD1 agrees at 8 bases. Germline V CDR1 and CDR2: SGHRS, YFSETQ. V shed 5 bases, J shed 9 bases, and the junction held 7 bases outside the gene matches. The CDR3 loop spans 14 amino acids. CDR3 protein: CASSPDRAGSPLHF. Here the CDR3 DNA reads TGCGCCAGCAGTCCGGACAGGGCTGGTTCACCCCTCCACTTT. Complete variable domain (other parts from reference TRBV5-1 and TRBJ1-6): KAGVTQTPRYLIKTRGQQVTLSCSPISGHRSVSWYQQTPGQGLQFLFEYFSETQRNKGNFPGRFSGRQFSNSRSEMNVSTLELGDSALYLCASSPDRAGSPLHFGNGTRLTVT.

The chain recombines TRBV18 with TRBJ1-5, with TRBD1 identical over 10 bases. Germline CDR1 reads KGHSH; CDR2 reads LQKENI. The CDR3 runs 15 residues. V lost 4 bases to trimming and J lost 1 base; unmatched junction nucleotides: 1. The CDR3 loop reads CASSQGQGSNQPQHF. The CDR3 DNA reads TGTGCCAGCTCACAGGGACAGGGGAGCAATCAGCCCCAGCATTTT.

The chain links TRBV9 to TRBJ1-2, with a weak D call TRBD1 (6 bases). The V end lost 0 bases, the J end lost 8 bases, and 11 bases lay between the germline ends. The CDR3 sequence is 13 residues long. CDR1 and CDR2 from the germline V gene are SGDLS and YYNGEE. CDR3 sequence: CASSVATGRGYTF. CDR3 nucleotides: TGTGCCAGCAGCGTAGCTACAGGGCGGGGCTACACCTTC.

The chain links TRBV6-6 to TRBJ2-3, with 15 bases that match TRBD2. The V segment lost 5 bases and the J segment 10 bases; nucleotides outside the gene matches: 10. The germline V gene has CDR1 MNHNY and CDR2 SVGAGI (reference sequence). CDR3 length: 16 amino acids. The CDR3 spells CASSRPGLAGGCPQYF. CDR3 DNA: TGTGCCAGCAGTCGCCCCGGACTAGCGGGAGGGTGCCCGCAGTATTTT.

This rearrangement joins TRBV15 to TRBJ1-1; a weak D match, TRBD1 (6 bases). This CDR3 has 13 amino acids. CDR1 is LNHNV, CDR2 YYDKDF, per germline (reference sequence). Trimming stripped 3 bases from V and 11 bases from J, with 16 bases between. CDR3 region: CATSRDPGVEAFF. The CDR3, as DNA: TGTGCCACCAGCAGGGACCCAGGGGTAGAGGCTTTCTTT.

The chain is built from TRBV4-1 and TRBJ2-7, with 11 bases lining up with TRBD1. V shed 4 bases, J shed 7 bases, and the junction held 9 bases outside the gene matches. CDR1 MGHRA and CDR2 YSYEKL come from the germline V gene. The CDR3 totals 15 residues. The DNA for the CDR3 is TGCGCCAGCAGCCCCCACGGACAGGGGGCGGGGGAGCAGTACTTC. This gives the protein CASSPHGQGAGEQYF.

There are a few counts of this clone. The V call is TRBV18, the J call TRBJ2-1, with unresolved D. Germline assignment: CDR1 KGHSH and CDR2 LQKENI. V gave up 0 bases and J gave up 7 bases, with 4 bases separating them. CDR3 size: 12 residues. The chain's CDR3 is CASSPPRNEQFF. The CDR3 nucleotides read TGTGCCAGCTCACCACCCAGGAATGAGCAGTTCTTC.

The CDR3 nucleotides are TGTGCCAGTAGTTTGGGGGGGAACCCCCACCAAGAGACCCAGTACTTC. It translates to CASSLGGNPHQETQYF. V usage is TRBV19 and J usage is TRBJ2-5, with 7 bases identical to TRBD2. After removal of 5 bases from V and 0 bases from J, the junction contained 9 bases not matched to a gene. CDR1 LNHDA and CDR2 SQIVND come from the germline V gene (reference sequence). The CDR3 has 16 residues.

The genes are TRBV2 and TRBJ2-4; possible D gene TRBD2, 6 bases. V lost 1 base, J lost 6 bases, and 13 bases lay in between. Germline V lookup: CDR1 SNHLY, CDR2 FYNNEI. The CDR3 has 15 residues. As DNA, the CDR3 is TGTGCCAGCAGTGAAGTTGACAGAGCGGGAAACATTCAGTACTTC. This gives the protein CASSEVDRAGNIQYF.

The genes are TRBV10-3 and TRBJ1-1; 7 bases agree with TRBD1. The germline V gene encodes CDR1 ENHRY and CDR2 SYGVKD. Germline trimming cut 4 bases from V and 0 bases from J; bases unmatched to any gene: 2. The CDR3 has 14 amino acids. The CDR3 coding sequence is TGTGCCATCAGTGCGGGACAGTTGAACACTGAAGCTTTCTTT. Residues: CAISAGQLNTEAFF.

This clone was picked up one time. The chain links TRBV6-1 to TRBJ2-1; 7 bases line up with TRBD2. The CDR3 consists of 17 residues. Trimming at V came to 3 bases and at J to 0 bases, leaving 8 bases not matched to a gene. The V gene's germline CDR1 is MNHNS and CDR2 SASEGT. CDR3 DNA: TGTGCCAGCAGTGACCCGAGCGGGGTGAGCTCCTACAATGAGCAGTTCTTC. Protein sequence: CASSDPSGVSSYNEQFF.

V and J are TRBV5-4 and TRBJ1-4; 10 nucleotides agree with TRBD1. Losses at the gene ends were 3 bases for V and 3 bases for J; bases not matched to a gene: 14. The germline gives CDR1 SGHNT, CDR2 YYREEE (reference sequence). The CDR3 is 19 residues long. CDR3 in amino acids: CASSSWTGGTGRANEKLFF. CDR3 DNA: TGTGCCAGCAGCTCATGGACAGGGGGAACGGGTAGGGCTAATGAAAAACTGTTTTTT.

This chain joins TRBV5-6 and TRBJ2-1, with 9 bases fitting TRBD2. The CDR3 contains 15 residues. Germline loops: CDR1 SGHDT, CDR2 YYEEEE. The V segment lost 0 bases and the J segment 7 bases; nucleotides outside the gene matches: 5. The DNA of the CDR3 is TGTGCCAGCAGCTTGGTGGCGGGAGGGGCAAATGAGCAGTTCTTC. It encodes CASSLVAGGANEQFF.

The rearrangement joins TRBV6-5 to TRBJ2-3, with D perhaps TRBD1 (6 bases). Between the trimmed V and J ends, which lost 5 bases and 2 bases, there was a span of 11 bases. The germline gives CDR1 MNHEY, CDR2 SVGAGI. This CDR3 is 14 amino acids long. The CDR3 here is CASSNGQFTDTQYF. DNA of the CDR3: TGTGCCAGCAGTAATGGACAGTTCACAGATACGCAGTATTTT.

The rearrangement uses TRBV12-5 and TRBJ2-1, with 11 nucleotides matching TRBD2. The ends lost 1 base at V and 0 bases at J; junction bases unmatched: 5. The CDR3 spans 18 residues. CDR1 is LGHNT, CDR2 FRNRAP, per germline. The CDR3 region is CASGLDLAGGLSYNEQFF. In DNA form, the CDR3 reads TGTGCTAGTGGTTTGGATCTAGCGGGAGGCCTCTCCTACAATGAGCAGTTCTTC.